This T cell receptor (beta chain) was recorded in a study of tumor-infiltrating lymphocytes in primary liver carcinoma. Study-wide results and limits: Blood fell significantly below tumors in its top-250-clone fraction (p = 0.039).

Trimming stripped 4 bases from V and 5 bases from J, with 9 bases between. The CDR3 runs to 12 residues. This clonotype was seen ten or more times. As yet, its antigen is unknown. TCR beta cDNA was prepared out of about 510 ng total RNA by means of a constant-region primer. Generation of the TCR beta libraries relied on three nested multiplex PCR rounds using slightly modified ARM-PCR. Running 10 cycles apiece, the first two PCR rounds relied on TRBV1-TRBV30 forward primers together with a C-beta reverse primer. MiXCR, run by TCRdb on the multiplex PCR reads, gives a single entry per CDR3 protein. There are over 100,000 distinct CDR3 sequences in the sample; 65% to 75% occur only once, and over 8% lies in the top ten. The study co-extracted DNA and RNA from roughly 20-30 mg of unsorted bulk tissue.

The J gene is TRBJ2-7, the V gene TRBV12-3 or TRBV12-4; D is unclear. Sequencing input: tumor-adjacent normal liver tissue. The TCR sequence derives from a woman in her fifties or sixties with primary liver carcinoma and hepatitis B virus infection. CDR3 loop: CASSSRVHEQYF. In DNA, the CDR3 is TGTGCCAGCAGTTCAAGGGTCCACGAGCAGTACTTC.